This T cell receptor beta chain was found in a study of graft-versus-host responses after intestinal transplantation. Study-wide context: Every recipient had anti-thymocyte globulin induction and roughly 3 years of tacrolimus plus steroids. Study outcomes and limitations: Allografts from individuals with graft-donor T cell macrochimerism displayed high graft-versus-host to host-versus-graft clonal ratios.

Unmatched junction bases numbered 0, after V lost 1 base and J lost 1 base. Germline CDR1 LNHDA, CDR2 SQIVND (reference sequence). CDR3 length: 15 residues. This table comes from immunoSEQ multiplex PCR, and its TCRdb copy is limited to in-frame clones, with some not included. The sample has approximately 80,000 clones, about 89% seen once. As concerns this clone: Its cognate antigen is unknown.

The TCR was taken from a human donor who received an intestinal transplant. This sample comprised unstimulated CD4+ T cells sorted from spleen or lymph node cells, obtained before intestinal transplant. The chain combines TRBV19 with TRBJ2-2; 7 bases are shared with TRBD1. DNA for the CDR3: TGTGCCAGTAGTATAGGGACAGGGAACACCGGGGAGCTGTTTTTT. It is translated as CASSIGTGNTGELFF.